This TCR beta chain was recorded in a study of regulatory T cells in long-lasting Graves disease. About the study: Graves' patients diagnosed newly had used antithyroid drugs under 3 months.

Time point: newly diagnosed GD, antithyroid drugs for less than 3 months. PBMC-extracted RNA yielded the TCR library. Germline CDR1 and CDR2: MNHNS and SASEGT. After removal of 7 bases from V and 3 bases from J, the junction contained 9 bases not matched to a gene. The CDR3 extends over 15 amino acids. This clonotype occurred a few times. What it recognizes is unknown. Arm-PCR of CDR3 regions and iRepertoire HTBI primers were the basis on which TCR beta libraries were built. TCRdb re-derived calls from the multiplex PCR reads in MiXCR, one entry per CDR3 protein. The table has around 250,000 distinct CDR3 sequences, about 16% seen once. Study findings and constraints: Persistent disease samples used TRBV28, TRBJ1-2 and TRBJ2-5 preferentially. Persistent-disease Graves' patients showed less TCR diversity than new cases. Persistent patients shared more public clonotypes (over 2,500) than new patients (about 1,000).

The sequences come from peripheral blood mononuclear cells (PBMCs), collected at new diagnosis, from a patient treated with antithyroid drugs. The TCR was taken from a female donor with Graves disease. This rearrangement joins TRBV6-1 to TRBJ1-5; TRBD1 matches 7 bases. The CDR3 spells CASTGVDRDNQPQHF. The DNA for the CDR3 is TGTGCCAGCACGGGAGTCGACAGGGACAATCAGCCCCAGCATTTT.